The 30 T cell receptor beta chains given below trace back to one sample, sequenced in a study of response to subunit inactivated influenza vaccine. TCRdb re-derived calls from the RT-PCR reads in MiXCR, one entry per CDR3 protein. This sample has about 780,000 distinct CDR3 sequences, with about 18% found just once. The sequenced sample was PBMCs from blood, obtained roughly 5 days after vaccination. These receptors were taken from a man aged 45-65 years who received an inactivated influenza vaccine.

This clonotype was detected a few times. The genes are TRBV5-1 and TRBJ1-2; 9 bases map to TRBD1. There are 15 residues in the CDR3. After removal of 4 bases from V and 6 bases from J, the junction contained 10 bases not matched to a gene. Germline-derived CDR1 and CDR2 are SGHRS and YFSETQ. This CDR3 is CASSLRQGEWNGYTF. The CDR3 bases are TGCGCCAGCAGCCTGAGACAGGGGGAATGGAATGGCTACACCTTC. The full variable domain, completed using reference TRBV5-1 and TRBJ1-2, is KAGVTQTPRYLIKTRGQQVTLSCSPISGHRSVSWYQQTPGQGLQFLFEYFSETQRNKGNFPGRFSGRQFSNSRSEMNVSTLELGDSALYLCASSLRQGEWNGYTFGSGTRLTVV.

The V call is TRBV19, the J call TRBJ1-2, with D possibly matching TRBD1 (6 bases). Trimming took off 4 bases at V and 0 bases at J, with 12 bases between the two ends. CDR1 and CDR2 from the germline V gene are LNHDA and SQIVND (reference sequence). The length of the CDR3 is 15 residues. As DNA, the CDR3 is TGTGCCAGTAGTACCTGGGACAAGACTAACTATGGCTACACCTTC. Translated: CASSTWDKTNYGYTF.

Only a few counts were recorded for this clonotype. The rearrangement links TRBV5-1 to TRBJ1-1; the D gene is possibly TRBD1 (6 bases). The germline V gene encodes CDR1 SGHRS and CDR2 YFSETQ. The CDR3 totals 14 residues. Trimming removed 0 bases from V and 7 bases from J, with 13 bases in between. The CDR3 loop reads CASSLEQGLIEAFF. Written as DNA, the CDR3 is TGCGCCAGCAGCTTGGAACAGGGACTCATTGAAGCTTTCTTT. Filled out from reference TRBV5-1 and TRBJ1-1, the complete variable domain reads KAGVTQTPRYLIKTRGQQVTLSCSPISGHRSVSWYQQTPGQGLQFLFEYFSETQRNKGNFPGRFSGRQFSNSRSEMNVSTLELGDSALYLCASSLEQGLIEAFFGQGTRLTVV.

This chain uses TRBV6-2 or TRBV6-3 with TRBJ2-6; D unclear. The CDR3 has 15 residues. V lost 6 bases and J 0 bases, leaving 9 bases between the germline ends. Germline lookup yields CDR1 MNHEY and CDR2 SVGEGT. The CDR3 is CASRSGVSGANVLTF. CDR3 bases: TGTGCCAGCAGATCAGGTGTCTCTGGGGCCAACGTCCTGACTTTC.

The chain joins TRBV3-1 to TRBJ1-1; D is undetermined. Trimming shortened V by 0 bases and J by 3 bases, and 5 bases separated the two germline ends. The CDR3 is 13 amino acids. Germline V gene sequence: CDR1 LGHDT, CDR2 YNNKEL (reference sequence). The CDR3 DNA follows: TGTGCCAGCAGCCAAGAGGGTTACACTGAAGCTTTCTTT. Protein: CASSQEGYTEAFF.

This clonotype has at least ten counts. A read error may produce the germline difference seen at one junction end. The chain uses TRBV5-1 and TRBJ2-7; the D gene is possibly TRBD1 (5 bases). There are 14 residues in the CDR3. CDR1 SGHRS and CDR2 YFSETQ come from the germline V gene. This CDR3 is CASSLAQGPYEQYF. In nucleotides, the CDR3 is TGTGCCAGCAGTTTGGCCCAGGGTCCCTACGAGCAGTACTTC.

This clonotype was seen ten or more times. The V gene is TRBV7-9, the J gene TRBJ2-7; D possibly corresponds to TRBD1 (6 bases). With 1 base removed from V and 5 bases from J, the gap between germline ends came to 12 bases. This CDR3 region has 14 residues. The germline gives CDR1 SEHNR, CDR2 FQNEAQ (reference sequence). The CDR3 nucleotides are TGTGCCAGCAGCTTAGAACAGGGTTGGAACGAGCAGTACTTC. It translates to CASSLEQGWNEQYF. The full variable domain, completed using reference TRBV7-9 and TRBJ2-7, is DTGVSQNPRHKITKRGQNVTFRCDPISEHNRLYWYRQTLGQGPEFLTYFQNEAQLEKSRLLSDRFSAERPKGSFSTLEIQRTEQGDSAMYLCASSLEQGWNEQYFGPGTRLTVT.

The V gene is TRBV7-2, the J gene TRBJ2-1, with 13 bases that match TRBD2. Germline trimming cut 7 bases from V and 9 bases from J; bases unmatched to any gene: 6. The CDR3 has 14 residues. Germline V CDR1 and CDR2: SGHTA, FQGNSA. The chain's CDR3 is CASTPGLAGAEQFF. The CDR3 nucleotides read TGTGCCAGCACACCAGGACTAGCGGGAGCTGAGCAGTTCTTC.

This clonotype has a handful of counts. This chain links TRBV5-1 with TRBJ2-2; TRBD1 might be the D (6 bases). The germline CDR1 and CDR2 sequences are SGHRS and YFSETQ. The CDR3 extends over 16 amino acids. The germline V and J ends were trimmed by 0 bases and 1 base, with 10 bases remaining between them. The chain's CDR3 is CASSLEPTGNTGELFF. In DNA, the CDR3 is TGCGCCAGCAGCTTGGAACCGACAGGGAACACCGGGGAGCTGTTTTTT.

This clonotype was observed many times. The J gene is TRBJ2-5, the V gene TRBV7-2; D is unresolved. Trimming removed 1 base from V and 0 bases from J, with 6 bases in between. The CDR3 spans 14 residues. The germline CDR1 and CDR2 sequences are SGHTA and FQGNSA. In DNA form, the CDR3 reads TGTGCCAGCAGCTTAGACCGGTACCAAGAGACCCAGTACTTC. Protein product: CASSLDRYQETQYF.

The chain is built from TRBV20-1 and TRBJ2-2; possibly TRBD1 for D (5 bases). Looked up from germline, CDR1 is DFQATT and CDR2 is SNEGSKA (reference sequence). The CDR3 sequence is 15 residues long. Trimming removed 0 bases at V and 5 bases at J, with 13 bases between. The CDR3 here is CSARDSGFKTGELFF. CDR3 nucleotide sequence: TGCAGTGCTAGAGACTCAGGGTTCAAGACCGGGGAGCTGTTTTTT.

Of note for this clonotype: A much larger clone is a single base away; this may be a read error. V usage is TRBV12-3 or TRBV12-4 and J usage is TRBJ2-1, with 8 positions matching TRBD2. The CDR3 covers 15 residues. CDR3 amino acids: CASSLPAGAYNEQVF. The CDR3 DNA reads TGTGCCAGCAGTTTGCCAGCGGGGGCTTACAATGAGCAGGTCTTC.

The rearrangement uses TRBV30 and TRBJ2-5; D uncertain. Trimming removed 0 bases from V and 2 bases from J, with 10 bases in between. CDR1 is GTSNPN, CDR2 SVGIG, per germline (reference sequence). This CDR3 contains 14 residues. In DNA, the CDR3 is TGTGCCTGGAGTGTTTGGTCTCCACAAGAGACCCAGTACTTC. It translates to CAWSVWSPQETQYF.

The rearrangement uses TRBV20-1 and TRBJ2-1, with 8 positions matching TRBD2. V lost 6 bases to trimming and J lost 7 bases; unmatched junction nucleotides: 17. The germline gives CDR1 DFQATT, CDR2 SNEGSKA (reference sequence). This CDR3 contains 16 residues. The CDR3 region is CSALGQPGGAKNEQFF. The CDR3 DNA is TGCAGTGCCCTCGGTCAGCCCGGGGGGGCTAAGAATGAGCAGTTCTTC.

This clonotype came up many times. This chain links TRBV20-1 with TRBJ2-1; 10 positions agree with TRBD2. The germline V gene encodes CDR1 DFQATT and CDR2 SNEGSKA (reference sequence). Trimming at V came to 5 bases and at J to 12 bases, leaving 4 bases not matched to a gene. The CDR3 spans 11 residues. The CDR3 region is CSAWTSGRQFF. The CDR3, as DNA: TGCAGTGCTTGGACTAGCGGACGGCAGTTCTTC.

V is TRBV27 and J is TRBJ2-1; the match to TRBD2 covers 10 bases. The V gene's germline CDR1 is MNHEY and CDR2 SMNVEV (reference sequence). J lost 12 bases, V lost 4 bases, and 12 bases had no gene match. The CDR3 runs to 15 residues. CDR3: CASSSTQREGGVQFF. Here the CDR3 DNA reads TGTGCCAGCAGTTCAACGCAGCGGGAGGGCGGGGTGCAGTTCTTC.

This clonotype was seen only a few times. The V call is TRBV7-2, the J call TRBJ2-2, with 8 bases fitting TRBD1. Per the germline V gene, CDR1 is SGHTA and CDR2 is FQGNSA. Trimming cost V 3 bases and J 4 bases; bases outside gene matches: 1. This CDR3 is built from 14 residues. The CDR3 DNA reads as TGTGCCAGCAGCTTTACAGGGGGCACCGGGGAGCTGTTTTTT. It translates to CASSFTGGTGELFF. Looking up the rest from reference TRBV7-2 and TRBJ2-2 gives the full variable domain: GAGVSQSPSNKVTEKGKDVELRCDPISGHTALYWYRQSLGQGLEFLIYFQGNSAPDKSGLPSDRFSAERTGGSVSTLTIQRTQQEDSAVYLCASSFTGGTGELFFGEGSRLTVL.

The gene calls are TRBV6-1 and TRBJ1-2; 7 nucleotides align to TRBD1. Trimming at V came to 6 bases and at J to 0 bases, leaving 7 bases not matched to a gene. The CDR3 is 15 residues long. CDR1 and CDR2 from the germline V gene are MNHNS and SASEGT. The CDR3: CASRTTGTANYGYTF. The CDR3 DNA reads TGTGCCAGCAGAACAACCGGGACAGCTAACTATGGCTACACCTTC.

V gene TRBV9 combines with J gene TRBJ2-3; D is perhaps TRBD2 (5 bases). Looked up from germline, CDR1 is SGDLS and CDR2 is YYNGEE. V was cut by 3 bases and J by 0 bases, with 17 bases left in between. The CDR3 has 17 amino acids. The CDR3 region is CASSGFGETKSTDTQYF. In DNA form, the CDR3 reads TGTGCCAGCAGCGGATTTGGCGAGACTAAAAGCACAGATACGCAGTATTTT. Looking up the rest from reference TRBV9 and TRBJ2-3 gives the full variable domain: DSGVTQTPKHLITATGQRVTLRCSPRSGDLSVYWYQQSLDQGLQFLIQYYNGEERAKGNILERFSAQQFPDLHSELNLSSLELGDSALYFCASSGFGETKSTDTQYFGPGTRLTVL.

The CDR3 reads CASSFSYNTGELFF. The CDR3, as DNA: TGTGCCAGCAGCTTTAGTTACAACACCGGGGAGCTGTTTTTT. The chain uses TRBV7-6 and TRBJ2-2, with D uncertain. Trimming pared 3 bases from V and 2 bases from J, leaving 7 bases between. Looked up from germline, CDR1 is SGHVS and CDR2 is FNYEAQ. CDR3 length equals 14 residues.

The CDR3 DNA reads TGCAGTGCTAACCAAGGCGGGGGGCGTCAGCCCCAGCATTTT. This translates into CSANQGGGRQPQHF. The chain recombines TRBV20-1 with TRBJ1-5, with D possibly being TRBD1 (6 bases). Trimming shortened V by 4 bases and J by 6 bases, and 16 bases separated the two germline ends. CDR1 is DFQATT, CDR2 SNEGSKA, per germline (reference sequence). The CDR3 is 14 amino acids.

The chain links TRBV7-2 to TRBJ2-1; D is undetermined. V lost 4 bases and J lost 9, with 7 bases in between. This CDR3 has 11 residues. Germline V lookup: CDR1 SGHTA, CDR2 FQGNSA. CDR3 in DNA: TGTGCCAGCAGCTCCAACTCTGAGCAGTTCTTC. Translating gives CASSSNSEQFF.

This sequence joins TRBV20-1 and TRBJ2-7, with 8 bases lining up with TRBD1. CDR1 and CDR2 from the germline V gene are DFQATT and SNEGSKA (reference sequence). J was trimmed by 3 bases and V by 5 bases; bases with no gene match: 6. The CDR3 sequence is 13 residues long. The CDR3 reads CSARRQGNYEQYF. CDR3 in DNA: TGCAGTGCTCGTAGACAGGGGAACTACGAGCAGTACTTC.

This sequence joins TRBV18 and TRBJ2-3; no reliable D call. Looked up from germline, CDR1 is KGHSH and CDR2 is LQKENI. The CDR3 has 15 amino acids. Trimming pared 3 bases from V and 1 base from J, leaving 11 bases between. The CDR3 reads CASSPSRSGTDTQYF. Written as DNA, the CDR3 is TGTGCCAGCTCACCTTCACGGTCCGGCACAGATACGCAGTATTTT.

The V gene is TRBV29-1, the J gene TRBJ2-5; D is perhaps TRBD1 or TRBD2 (5 bases each). This CDR3 has 14 residues. With 6 bases removed from V and 5 bases from J, the gap between germline ends came to 19 bases. CDR1 is SQVTM, CDR2 ANQGSEA, per germline. The CDR3 sequence: CSVLWSFEGETQYF. The CDR3 coding sequence is TGCAGCGTCCTATGGTCGTTCGAGGGGGAGACCCAGTACTTC.

This clonotype came up a few times. The chain recombines TRBV20-1 with TRBJ2-7; either TRBD1 or TRBD2 may fit D (5 bases each). V was clipped by 8 bases and J by 1 base, with 21 bases between them. This CDR3 is built from 15 residues. Per germline, CDR1 DFQATT and CDR2 SNEGSKA (reference sequence). CDR3 coding DNA: TGCAGTTTTCAGGTTGACGGGACGTCTTCCTACGAGCAGTACTTC. Its protein product is CSFQVDGTSSYEQYF.

The J gene is TRBJ1-2, the V gene TRBV6-1, with D tentatively TRBD1 (6 bases). In germline, CDR1 is MNHNS, CDR2 SASEGT. This CDR3 contains 15 residues. Trimming cost V 7 bases and J 4 bases, with 19 bases left between them. CDR3 residues: CASTKGRGPVYGYTF. In nucleotides, the CDR3 is TGTGCCAGCACCAAAGGGCGGGGGCCTGTCTATGGCTACACCTTC.

This chain uses TRBV4-1 with TRBJ1-4; possibly TRBD1 for D (6 bases). In germline, CDR1 is MGHRA, CDR2 YSYEKL. V was shortened by 4 bases and J by 6 bases, with 21 bases between the two germline ends. CDR3 length: 17 residues. CDR3 in DNA: TGCGCCAGCAGCCCCTGGGCGGCTGGGGGGCGCGATGAAAAACTGTTTTTT. Translated, it gives CASSPWAAGGRDEKLFF.

As regards this clonotype: A much larger clone differs by one base, so this may be a read error. V usage is TRBV6-5 and J usage is TRBJ2-7; 7 bases map to TRBD1. CDR1 is MNHEY, CDR2 SVGAGI, per germline. The CDR3 spans 12 residues. The CDR3, as DNA: TGTGTCAGCAAGCGACAGGGCTACGAGCAGTACTTC. Amino acids: CVSKRQGYEQYF.

The V gene is TRBV20-1, the J gene TRBJ2-2, with TRBD2 matching over 9 bases. V lost 5 bases and J lost 4; bases outside the gene matches: 8. This CDR3 has 15 amino acids. CDR1 is DFQATT and CDR2 is SNEGSKA in the germline V gene (reference sequence). CDR3 DNA sequence: TGCAGTGCTGGAGCGGGAGGCGGTGTCACCGGGGAGCTGTTTTTT. Translated: CSAGAGGGVTGELFF.